Listed here are 25 T cell receptor beta chains from one sample, sequenced in a study of vaccination and CD4 T cells after COVID-19. Oncomine TCR Beta short-read sequencing was applied to DNA from cultured CD4+ T cells. TCRdb reprocessed the PCR reads via MiXCR and lists one record per CDR3 protein. The top ten clones hold 15% of a sample with 9,000 to 15,000 distinct CDR3 sequences, roughly three fifths of them seen once. Treatment in this sample: roughly 10-day PBMC culture with coronavirus spike peptide pools or control peptides (ViraFEST assay). These receptors' targets are unknown. Sequencing was performed on CD4+ T cells from blood, cultured in vitro. The receptors originated from a human donor who had recovered from COVID-19.

V gene TRBV6-1 combines with J gene TRBJ1-3; 9 nucleotides agree with TRBD1. V gave up 6 bases and J gave up 0 bases; unmatched junction bases: 12. The CDR3 runs 18 residues. Germline V CDR1 and CDR2: MNHNS, SASEGT. CDR3 nucleotide sequence: TGTGCCAGCAGCCCGACAGGGGGTTTCTTACGCTCTGGAAACACCATATATTTT. Residues: CASSPTGGFLRSGNTIYF.

The chain links TRBV24-1 to TRBJ2-1; 12 bases are a match to TRBD2. CDR1 KGHDR and CDR2 SFDVKD come from the germline V gene. V dropped 12 bases and J dropped 8; count of bases not matched to a gene: 13. This CDR3 comprises 15 residues. CDR3 sequence: CARVGFLAGGYEQFF. In nucleotides, the CDR3 is TGTGCCCGAGTGGGGTTTCTAGCGGGAGGGTATGAGCAGTTCTTC.

The rearrangement links TRBV6-2 or TRBV6-3 to TRBJ2-5; 10 bases align to TRBD1. The V gene's germline CDR1 is MNHEY and CDR2 SVGEGT. V shed 3 bases and J 4 bases; nucleotides not matched to a gene: 5. The CDR3 loop spans 15 amino acids. This CDR3 reads CASSYDRGRSETQYF. The DNA of the CDR3 is TGTGCCAGCAGTTATGACAGGGGGCGCTCAGAGACCCAGTACTTC.

The chain joins TRBV20-1 to TRBJ2-5; D is perhaps TRBD2 (6 bases). There are 11 residues in the CDR3. The germline V gene has CDR1 DFQATT and CDR2 SNEGSKA (reference sequence). The germline V and J ends were trimmed by 6 bases and 5 bases, with 10 bases remaining between them. The CDR3 loop is CSAKLAETQYF. The CDR3 DNA sequence: TGCAGTGCGAAACTAGCCGAGACCCAGTACTTC.

This clonotype has only a few counts. The genes are TRBV12-3 or TRBV12-4 and TRBJ2-7, with 10 nucleotides matching TRBD1. The V segment lost 5 bases and the J segment 1 base; nucleotides outside the gene matches: 11. The CDR3 has 17 residues. The CDR3: CASSVGARTGGSYEQYF. The CDR3 nucleotides read TGTGCCAGCAGTGTAGGTGCACGGACAGGGGGTTCCTACGAGCAGTACTTC.

V usage is TRBV27 and J usage is TRBJ2-5; D gene uncertain. Trimming took off 2 bases at V and 1 base at J, with 5 bases between the two ends. Germline lookup yields CDR1 MNHEY and CDR2 SMNVEV (reference sequence). CDR3 length: 13 residues. CDR3 DNA sequence: TGTGCCAGCAGTTTAGGGTTCCAAGAGACCCAGTACTTC. It specifies CASSLGFQETQYF.

By share, this clonotype ranks as large (0.1 to 1%). This sequence joins TRBV5-1 and TRBJ2-7; possibly TRBD1 for D (6 bases). Germline CDR1 and CDR2: SGHRS and YFSETQ. The CDR3 is 17 residues long. V dropped 5 bases and J dropped 2 bases, with 23 bases sitting between them. This chain's CDR3 is CASSLTLRTASPYEQYF. CDR3 nucleotides: TGCGCCAGCAGTTTGACGTTACGGACAGCGTCCCCCTACGAGCAGTACTTC.

V is TRBV27 and J is TRBJ1-6; 8 bases are a match to TRBD1. The V segment lost 4 bases and the J segment 10 bases; nucleotides outside the gene matches: 9. The CDR3 has 15 amino acids. Germline-derived CDR1 and CDR2 are MNHEY and SMNVEV (reference sequence). CDR3 loop: CASSWGPDRESPLHF. The CDR3 DNA sequence: TGTGCCAGCAGTTGGGGCCCGGACAGGGAATCACCCCTCCACTTT.

This chain links TRBV6-1 with TRBJ2-3; no clear D gene. This CDR3 has 13 residues. CDR1 MNHNS and CDR2 SASEGT come from the germline V gene. V dropped 6 bases and J dropped 5 bases, with 12 bases sitting between them. CDR3 in amino acids: CASSTGRGDTQYF. The CDR3 DNA reads as TGTGCCAGCAGCACCGGTAGAGGAGATACGCAGTATTTT.

The chain is built from TRBV7-9 and TRBJ1-1, with D uncertain. Germline V gives CDR1 SEHNR, CDR2 FQNEAQ (reference sequence). CDR3 length equals 14 residues. The V gene lost 2 bases and the J gene lost 0 bases, with 7 bases spanning the gap. CDR3: CASSLSPMNTEAFF. CDR3 sequence (DNA): TGTGCCAGCAGCTTATCCCCAATGAACACTGAAGCTTTCTTT.

V and J are TRBV7-9 and TRBJ2-3; TRBD2 matches at 8 bases. The CDR3 loop spans 17 amino acids. With 1 base clipped from V and 3 bases from J, the junction kept 9 bases outside the gene matches. Germline V gene data show CDR1 as SEHNR and CDR2 as FQNEAQ (reference sequence). CDR3 DNA sequence: TGTGCCAGCAGCTTAGTGGTTGGGGTAGCGGGAACAGATACGCAGTATTTT. It specifies CASSLVVGVAGTDTQYF. The variable domain in full, with the rest retrieved from reference TRBV7-9 and TRBJ2-3, is DTGVSQNPRHKITKRGQNVTFRCDPISEHNRLYWYRQTLGQGPEFLTYFQNEAQLEKSRLLSDRFSAERPKGSFSTLEIQRTEQGDSAMYLCASSLVVGVAGTDTQYFGPGTRLTVL.

CDR3 sequence reads: CASSEGAGYEQYF. The CDR3 DNA follows: TGCGCCAGCAGTGAAGGGGCAGGCTACGAGCAGTACTTC. The chain employs TRBV10-1 and TRBJ2-7, with D perhaps TRBD1 (5 bases). V gave up 3 bases and J gave up 3 bases, with 9 bases separating them. The germline V gene has CDR1 WNHNN and CDR2 SYGVQD (reference sequence). This CDR3 spans 13 amino acids.

As DNA, the CDR3 is TGTGCCAGCATCCCGGGACAGGGGGCGAATCAGCCCCAGCATTTT. Residues: CASIPGQGANQPQHF. The V and J genes are TRBV6-2 or TRBV6-3 and TRBJ1-5, with 12 bases that match TRBD1. Germline trimming cut 7 bases from V and 4 bases from J; bases unmatched to any gene: 5. There are 15 residues in the CDR3. The V gene's germline CDR1 is MNHEY and CDR2 SVGEGT.

The chain employs TRBV28 and TRBJ2-3; TRBD2 is a possible D gene (6 bases). CDR3 length: 16 residues. The germline V gene has CDR1 MDHEN and CDR2 SYDVKM. Deletions cut 3 bases from V and 1 base from J, with 14 bases between. This CDR3 is CASSLGGRTGTDTQYF. CDR3 nucleotide sequence: TGTGCCAGCAGTTTGGGGGGACGGACGGGCACAGATACGCAGTATTTT. Full variable domain (rest looked up from reference TRBV28 and TRBJ2-3): DVKVTQSSRYLVKRTGEKVFLECVQDMDHENMFWYRQDPGLGLRLIYFSYDVKMKEKGDIPEGYSVSREKKERFSLILESASTNQTSMYLCASSLGGRTGTDTQYFGPGTRLTVL.

Only a few counts were recorded for this clonotype. This chain connects TRBV28 to TRBJ1-2; D ambiguous. The CDR3 totals 12 residues. In germline, CDR1 is MDHEN, CDR2 SYDVKM. Trimming left V 2 bases short and J 7 bases short, with 8 bases between. The CDR3 nucleotides read TGTGCCAGCAGTTTAAAAGGGTTTGGCTACACCTTC. Residues: CASSLKGFGYTF.

The chain employs TRBV7-8 and TRBJ2-4; D is unresolved. There are 17 residues in the CDR3. Germline values: CDR1 SGHVS, CDR2 FQNEAQ. V lost 5 bases to trimming and J lost 0 bases, with 17 bases between them. The CDR3 protein is CASSIGRKLLAKNIQYF. In nucleotides, the CDR3 is TGTGCCAGCAGCATAGGACGGAAACTACTAGCCAAAAACATTCAGTACTTC. Variable domain in full (rest from reference TRBV7-8 and TRBJ2-4): GAGVSQSPRYKVAKRGQDVALRCDPISGHVSLFWYQQALGQGPEFLTYFQNEAQLDKSGLPSDRFFAERPEGSVSTLKIQRTQQEDSAVYLCASSIGRKLLAKNIQYFGAGTRLSVL.

The rearrangement joins TRBV30 to TRBJ1-1; D gene uncertain. V lost 3 bases to trimming and J lost 5 bases, with 10 bases between them. Germline CDR1 is GTSNPN and CDR2 is SVGIG (reference sequence). The CDR3 spans 12 residues. CDR3 amino acids: CAWRDTRTEAFF. The CDR3 DNA sequence: TGTGCCTGGAGGGATACCCGAACTGAAGCTTTCTTT.

The genes are TRBV6-2 or TRBV6-3 and TRBJ2-7; D possibly uses TRBD1 or TRBD2 (6 bases each). V was pared by 7 bases and J by 7 bases, with 11 bases between. Per germline, CDR1 MNHEY and CDR2 SVGEGT. The CDR3 covers 11 residues. The CDR3 DNA sequence: TGTGCCAGCACCCTAGGGGGGGAGCAGTACTTC. Its translation is CASTLGGEQYF.

This clonotype was observed a few times. This sequence joins TRBV6-4 and TRBJ2-4, with D maybe TRBD2 (6 bases). Germline lookup yields CDR1 MRHNA and CDR2 SNTAGT. The V end lost 2 bases, the J end lost 8 bases, and 10 bases lay between the germline ends. This CDR3 has 13 residues. CDR3: CASSDQGGDIQYF. DNA of the CDR3: TGTGCCAGCAGTGACCAGGGCGGGGACATTCAGTACTTC.

V usage is TRBV6-1 and J usage is TRBJ2-3; 11 nucleotides align to TRBD2. CDR3 length equals 15 residues. V trimming: 7 bases; J trimming: 5 bases; junction bases outside the gene matches: 8. Per germline, CDR1 MNHNS and CDR2 SASEGT. In nucleotides, the CDR3 is TGTGCCAGCACCAAACTAGCGGGAGTCGGAGATACGCAGTATTTT. Its protein product is CASTKLAGVGDTQYF.

CDR3 nucleotide sequence: TGTGCCAGCAGTTACGGGGTGGCCGGGACGGCTAACACCGGGGAGCTGTTTTTT. It yields the protein CASSYGVAGTANTGELFF. V gene TRBV6-5 combines with J gene TRBJ2-2, with D possibly called TRBD1 or TRBD2 (5 bases each). The V end lost 2 bases, the J end lost 2 bases, and 18 bases lay between the germline ends. Germline values: CDR1 MNHEY, CDR2 SVGAGI. The CDR3 contains 18 residues.

This chain links TRBV4-3 with TRBJ2-5, with D unresolved. This CDR3 region has 14 residues. Trimming removed 0 bases at V and 4 bases at J, with 9 bases between. CDR1 and CDR2 from the germline V gene are LGHNA and YSLEER. The CDR3 nucleotides are TGCGCCAGCAGCCAAGATAGGCACGGAGAGACCCAGTACTTC. Translated, it gives CASSQDRHGETQYF.

V gene TRBV10-2 combines with J gene TRBJ2-1, with D hard to call. V lost 4 bases and J lost 5, with 12 bases in between. CDR1 is WSHSY and CDR2 is SAAADI in the germline V gene. There are 14 residues in the CDR3. The CDR3 bases are TGCGCCAGCAGTGGTCTAACTCAAAACAATGAGCAGTTCTTC. Translated, it gives CASSGLTQNNEQFF.

This clonotype was counted between two and nine times. The genes are TRBV6-1 and TRBJ1-4; 10 bases agree with TRBD1. Germline CDR1 is MNHNS and CDR2 is SASEGT. V trimming: 1 base; J trimming: 8 bases; junction bases outside the gene matches: 7. The CDR3 runs to 16 residues. Written as DNA, the CDR3 is TGTGCCAGCAGTGAAGTTGATGGGACAGGGGAGGAAAAACTGTTTTTT. It is translated as CASSEVDGTGEEKLFF.

V is TRBV30 and J is TRBJ1-3; D unclear. CDR3 size: 11 residues. Trimming took off 0 bases at V and 3 bases at J, with 0 bases between the two ends. The germline V gene has CDR1 GTSNPN and CDR2 SVGIG (reference sequence). CDR3 sequence reads: CAWSVGNTIYF. The CDR3 DNA reads as TGTGCCTGGAGTGTTGGAAACACCATATATTTT. The whole variable domain, filled in from reference TRBV30 and TRBJ1-3, reads SQTIHQWPATLVQPVGSPLSLECTVEGTSNPNLYWYRQAAGRGLQLLFYSVGIGQISSEVPQNLSASRPQDRQFILSSKKLLLSDSGFYLCAWSVGNTIYFGEGSWLTVV.